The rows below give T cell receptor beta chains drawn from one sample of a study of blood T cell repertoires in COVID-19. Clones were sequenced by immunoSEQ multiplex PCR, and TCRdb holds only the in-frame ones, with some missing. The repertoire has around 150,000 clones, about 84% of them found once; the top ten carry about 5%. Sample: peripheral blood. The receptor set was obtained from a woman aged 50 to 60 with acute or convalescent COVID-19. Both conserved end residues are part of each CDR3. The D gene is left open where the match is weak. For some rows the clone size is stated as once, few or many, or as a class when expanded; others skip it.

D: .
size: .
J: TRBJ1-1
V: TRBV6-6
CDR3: CATDGTKNTEAFF
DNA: TGTGCCACCGACGGGACAAAGAACACTGAAGCTTTCTTT

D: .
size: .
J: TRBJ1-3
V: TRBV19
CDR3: CASSPDAGFQSGNTIYF
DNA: TGTGCCAGTAGCCCCGACGCAGGGTTTCAGTCTGGAAACACCATATATTTT

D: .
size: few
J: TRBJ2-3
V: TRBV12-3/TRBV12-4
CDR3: CASSFDAEGTQYF
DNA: TGTGCCAGCAGTTTTGATGCGGAGGGTACGCAGTATTTT

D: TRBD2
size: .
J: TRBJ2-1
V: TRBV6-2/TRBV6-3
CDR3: CASSEGLAGGRNYNEQFF
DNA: TGTGCCAGCAGCGAGGGACTAGCGGGGGGGAGAAACTACAATGAGCAGTTCTTC

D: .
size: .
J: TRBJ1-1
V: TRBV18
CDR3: CASSPNGMMNTEAFF
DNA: TGTGCCAGCTCACCAAACGGTATGATGAACACTGAAGCTTTCTTT

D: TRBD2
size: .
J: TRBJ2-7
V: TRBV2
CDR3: CASSPRLAGASYEQYF
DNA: TGTGCCAGCAGTCCCCGACTAGCGGGGGCCTCCTACGAGCAGTACTTC

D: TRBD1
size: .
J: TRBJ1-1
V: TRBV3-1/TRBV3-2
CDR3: CASSHGQGYTEAFF
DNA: TGTGCCAGCAGCCACGGACAGGGTTACACTGAAGCTTTCTTT

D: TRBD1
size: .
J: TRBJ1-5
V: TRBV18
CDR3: CASSFGTDRQPQHF
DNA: TGTGCCAGCTCATTTGGGACAGACCGTCAGCCCCAGCATTTT

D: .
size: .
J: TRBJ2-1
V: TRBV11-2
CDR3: CASSFRYTSPQGNEQFF
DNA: TGTGCCAGCAGCTTTCGGTATACTAGCCCCCAGGGAAATGAGCAGTTCTTC

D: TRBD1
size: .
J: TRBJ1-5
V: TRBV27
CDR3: CASSLRGQASLSNQPQHF
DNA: TGTGCCAGCAGTTTAAGGGGACAGGCTTCCCTAAGCAATCAGCCCCAGCATTTT

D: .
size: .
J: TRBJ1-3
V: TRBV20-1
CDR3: CSARTGNTIYF
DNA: TGCAGTGCGCGAACTGGAAACACCATATATTTT

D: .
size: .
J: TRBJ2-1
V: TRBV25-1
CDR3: CASRESSNEQFF
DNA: TGTGCCAGCAGAGAGTCTAGCAATGAGCAGTTCTTC

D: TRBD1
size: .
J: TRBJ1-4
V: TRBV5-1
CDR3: CASSLGPLTGQEKLFF
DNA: TGCGCCAGCAGCTTGGGACCCCTGACAGGGCAGGAAAAACTGTTTTTT